These T cell receptor beta chains were read from a single sample in a study of blood T cell repertoires in COVID-19. Produced via immunoSEQ multiplex PCR; TCRdb's table is partial and in-frame only. The data hold fewer than 70,000 clones, with around 87% observed a single time. The sample taken for sequencing was peripheral blood. The receptors here all came from a man aged 55-75 years with active or convalescent COVID-19. Each CDR3 is given with its conserved first and last residue. The order of the fields is V gene, J gene, clone size, D gene, CDR3 DNA, CDR3 protein. A D gene is named only where the DNA matches it firmly. Clone size is shown for a subset of rows, as once, few, many or a class of expanded clone.

>TRBV19|TRBJ1-2|NA|NA
TGTGCCAGTAGTACAGGATCAGATGGCTATGGCTACACCTTC
CASSTGSDGYGYTF
>TRBV18|TRBJ2-5|NA|NA
TGTGCCAGCTCACCCCTAAATCAAGAGACCCAGTACTTC
CASSPLNQETQYF
>TRBV6-5|TRBJ1-5|NA|TRBD1
TGTGCCAGCAGTTCGGACAGGGCTAATGATCAGCCCCAGCATTTT
CASSSDRANDQPQHF
>TRBV25-1|TRBJ2-1|NA|TRBD2
TGTGCCAGTCCCCTAGCGGGAGGATTCACCTACAATGAGCAGTTCTTC
CASPLAGGFTYNEQFF
>TRBV18|TRBJ1-2|NA|TRBD1
TGTGCCAGCTCACCCGACAGGGGGCAATACGCCTTC
CASSPDRGQYAF
>TRBV28|TRBJ2-7|NA|NA
TGTGCCAGCAGTTCCCGGGGATCCTACGAGCAGTACTTC
CASSSRGSYEQYF
>TRBV7-9|TRBJ1-3|NA|TRBD1
TGTGCCAGCAGCTCAACAGGGGGGTTCACTGGAAACACCATATATTTT
CASSSTGGFTGNTIYF
>TRBV29-1|TRBJ1-5|few|TRBD1
TGCAGCGTTATGACAGGGGCGAATCAGCCCCAGCATTTT
CSVMTGANQPQHF
>TRBV6-5|TRBJ2-3|NA|TRBD1
TGTGCCAGCAGTCGGGACAGGGGTATGGCTACGCAGTATTTT
CASSRDRGMATQYF
>TRBV9|TRBJ1-6|many|NA
TGTGCCAGCAGCGTCACAGGAGCCTCCTATAATTCACCCCTCCACTTT
CASSVTGASYNSPLHF
>TRBV27|TRBJ1-4|NA|TRBD1
TGTGCCAGCAGTCGGGACAGGGATGAAAAACTGTTTTTT
CASSRDRDEKLFF
>TRBV6-5|TRBJ2-7|NA|NA
TGTGCCGGGGAGACTAGGTCGCCCCCCTACGAGCAGTACTTC
CAGETRSPPYEQYF
>TRBV5-4|TRBJ2-7|NA|TRBD1
TGTGCCAGCAGCCCCGGGACAGGGGCGTCCTACGAGCAGTACTTC
CASSPGTGASYEQYF
>TRBV5-6|TRBJ2-3|NA|TRBD2
TGTGCCAGCAGCTACCGGACTAGCGGAACCCTCACAGATACGCAGTATTTT
CASSYRTSGTLTDTQYF
>TRBV27|TRBJ2-3|once|NA
TGTGCCAGCAGACGCACTAGTGTAATCTTAGATACGCAGTATTTT
CASRRTSVILDTQYF
>TRBV5-4|TRBJ1-6|NA|NA
TGTGCCAGCAGCTTGGATCGGGGAAGCGGTTCACCCCTCCACTTT
CASSLDRGSGSPLHF
>TRBV6-5|TRBJ2-3|NA|NA
TGTGCCAGCAGCCTTGCGGGACCAAACACAGATACGCAGTATTTT
CASSLAGPNTDTQYF
>TRBV7-2|TRBJ1-4|NA|NA
TGTGCCAGCAGCTCCGGGCGCGGGGCAACTAATGAAAAACTGTTTTTT
CASSSGRGATNEKLFF
>TRBV7-8|TRBJ2-1|NA|TRBD2
TGTGCCAGCAGCTTAGAAGTTAGCGGGAGCAATGAGCAGTTCTTC
CASSLEVSGSNEQFF
>TRBV6-5|TRBJ1-2|NA|NA
TGTGCCAGCATTCCAGGGGCCGGCTATGGCTACACCTTC
CASIPGAGYGYTF
>TRBV6-2/TRBV6-3|TRBJ1-5|NA|TRBD1
TGTGCCAGCAGTTTCCGGGACAGGGCTAATCAGCCCCAGCATTTT
CASSFRDRANQPQHF
>TRBV5-1|TRBJ1-4|NA|NA
TGCGCCAGCAGCCTCGGCGGCGCGACTAGTGAAAAACTGTTTTTT
CASSLGGATSEKLFF
>TRBV2|TRBJ2-7|once|NA
TGTGCCAGCAGTGAAACAGGTTTCGACGAGCAGTACTTC
CASSETGFDEQYF
>TRBV7-9|TRBJ1-2|NA|TRBD1
TGTGCCAGCAGCCCCCAGACAGGGGGCAACTATGGCTACACCTTC
CASSPQTGGNYGYTF
>TRBV2|TRBJ2-1|NA|TRBD2
TGTGCCAGCAGTGAGCCTAGCGGGAATTACAATGAGCAGTTCTTC
CASSEPSGNYNEQFF
>TRBV19|TRBJ1-3|NA|NA
TGTGCCAGTAGCTTCAGGGATGTTTCTGGAAACACCATATATTTT
CASSFRDVSGNTIYF
>TRBV15|TRBJ1-4|NA|NA
TGTGCCACCAGCAGAGATCGGGGGAATGAAAAACTGTTTTTT
CATSRDRGNEKLFF
>TRBV5-6|TRBJ1-1|NA|TRBD1
TGTGCCAGCAGCTTTCAAGACAGGGCCACTGAAGCTTTCTTT
CASSFQDRATEAFF
>TRBV3-1/TRBV3-2|TRBJ1-1|NA|NA
TGTGCCAGCAGCCATTTGGGGCCCGGAACGGACGAAGCTTTCTTT
CASSHLGPGTDEAFF